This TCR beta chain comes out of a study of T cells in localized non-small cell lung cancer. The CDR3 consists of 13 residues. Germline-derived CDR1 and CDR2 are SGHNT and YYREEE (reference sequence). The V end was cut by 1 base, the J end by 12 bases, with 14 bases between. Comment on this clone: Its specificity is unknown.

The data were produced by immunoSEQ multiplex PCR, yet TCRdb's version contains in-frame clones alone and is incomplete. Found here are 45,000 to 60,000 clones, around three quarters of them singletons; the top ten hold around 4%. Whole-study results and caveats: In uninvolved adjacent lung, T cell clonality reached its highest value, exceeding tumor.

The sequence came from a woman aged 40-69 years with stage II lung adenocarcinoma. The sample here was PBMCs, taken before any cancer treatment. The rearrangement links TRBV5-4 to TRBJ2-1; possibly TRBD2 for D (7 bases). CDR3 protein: CASSLRGGPGQFF. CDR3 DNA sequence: TGTGCCAGCAGCTTGCGCGGGGGCCCGGGGCAGTTCTTC.